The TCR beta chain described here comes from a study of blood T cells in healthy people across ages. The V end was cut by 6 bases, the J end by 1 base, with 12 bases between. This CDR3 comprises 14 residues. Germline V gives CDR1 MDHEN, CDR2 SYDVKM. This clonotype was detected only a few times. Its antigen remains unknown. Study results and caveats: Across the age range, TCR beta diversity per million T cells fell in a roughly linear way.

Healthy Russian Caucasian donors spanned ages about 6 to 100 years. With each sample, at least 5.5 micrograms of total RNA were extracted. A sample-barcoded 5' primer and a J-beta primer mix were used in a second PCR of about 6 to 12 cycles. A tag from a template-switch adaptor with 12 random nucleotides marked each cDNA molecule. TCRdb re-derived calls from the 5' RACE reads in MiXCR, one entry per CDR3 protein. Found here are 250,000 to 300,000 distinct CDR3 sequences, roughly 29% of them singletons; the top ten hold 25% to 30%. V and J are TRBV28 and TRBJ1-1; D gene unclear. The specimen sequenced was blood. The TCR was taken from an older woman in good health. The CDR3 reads CASSSQFKNTEAFF. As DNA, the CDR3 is TGTGCCAGCAGCTCACAATTCAAGAACACTGAAGCTTTCTTT.